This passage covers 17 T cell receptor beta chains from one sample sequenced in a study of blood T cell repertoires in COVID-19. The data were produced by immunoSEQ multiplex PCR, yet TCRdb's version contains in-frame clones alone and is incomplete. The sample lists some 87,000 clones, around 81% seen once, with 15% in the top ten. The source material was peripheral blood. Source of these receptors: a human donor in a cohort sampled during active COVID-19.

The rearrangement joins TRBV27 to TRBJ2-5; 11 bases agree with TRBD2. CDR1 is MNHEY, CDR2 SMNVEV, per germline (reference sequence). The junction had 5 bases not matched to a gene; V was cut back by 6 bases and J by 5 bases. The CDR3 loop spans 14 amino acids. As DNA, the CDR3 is TGTGCCAGCAGAATACTAGCGGGAGAGGAGACCCAGTACTTC. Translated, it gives CASRILAGEETQYF.

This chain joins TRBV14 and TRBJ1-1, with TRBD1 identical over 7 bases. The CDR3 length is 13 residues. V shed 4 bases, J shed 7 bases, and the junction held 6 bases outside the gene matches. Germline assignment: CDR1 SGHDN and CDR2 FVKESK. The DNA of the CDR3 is TGTGCCAGCAGCCTCCAGGGACAGCTTGAAGCTTTCTTT. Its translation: CASSLQGQLEAFF.

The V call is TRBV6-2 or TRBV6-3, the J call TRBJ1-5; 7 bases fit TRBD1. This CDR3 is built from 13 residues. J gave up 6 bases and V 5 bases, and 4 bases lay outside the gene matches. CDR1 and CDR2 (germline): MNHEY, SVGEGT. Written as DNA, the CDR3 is TGTGCCAGCAGTCCAGACAGGGCTCAGCCCCAGCATTTT. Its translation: CASSPDRAQPQHF.

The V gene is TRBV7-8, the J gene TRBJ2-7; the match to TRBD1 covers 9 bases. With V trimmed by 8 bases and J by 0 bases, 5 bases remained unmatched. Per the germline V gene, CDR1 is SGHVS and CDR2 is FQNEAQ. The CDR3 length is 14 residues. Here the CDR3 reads CASGGTGSSYEQYF. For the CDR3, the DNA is TGTGCCAGCGGCGGGACAGGGAGCTCCTACGAGCAGTACTTC.

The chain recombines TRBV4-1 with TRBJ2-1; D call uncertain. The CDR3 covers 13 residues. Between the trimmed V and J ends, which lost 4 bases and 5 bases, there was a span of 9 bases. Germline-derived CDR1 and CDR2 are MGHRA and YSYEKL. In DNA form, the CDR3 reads TGCGCCAGCAGCCTTGGGCCCGACAATGAGCAGTTCTTC. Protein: CASSLGPDNEQFF.

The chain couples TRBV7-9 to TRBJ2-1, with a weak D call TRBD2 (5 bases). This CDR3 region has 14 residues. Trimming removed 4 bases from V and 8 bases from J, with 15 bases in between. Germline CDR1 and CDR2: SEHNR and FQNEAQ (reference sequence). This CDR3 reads CASSYSVRPYEQFF. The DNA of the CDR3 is TGTGCCAGCAGCTATAGCGTGCGGCCTTATGAGCAGTTCTTC.

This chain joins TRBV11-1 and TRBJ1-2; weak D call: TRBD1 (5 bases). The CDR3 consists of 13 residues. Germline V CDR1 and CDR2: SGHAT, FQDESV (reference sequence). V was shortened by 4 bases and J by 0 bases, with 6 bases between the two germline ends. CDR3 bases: TGTGCCAGCAGCTGGACATCTAACTATGGCTACACCTTC. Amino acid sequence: CASSWTSNYGYTF. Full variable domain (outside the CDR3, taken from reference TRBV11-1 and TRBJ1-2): EAEVAQSPRYKITEKSQAVAFWCDPISGHATLYWYRQILGQGPELLVQFQDESVVDDSQLPKDRFSAERLKGVDSTLKIQPAELGDSAMYLCASSWTSNYGYTFGSGTRLTVV.

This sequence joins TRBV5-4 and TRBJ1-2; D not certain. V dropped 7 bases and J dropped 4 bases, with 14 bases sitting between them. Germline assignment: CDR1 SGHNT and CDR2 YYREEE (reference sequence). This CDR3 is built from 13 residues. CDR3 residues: CASGMRDGYGYTF. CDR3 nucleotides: TGTGCCAGCGGTATGCGGGATGGCTATGGCTACACCTTC. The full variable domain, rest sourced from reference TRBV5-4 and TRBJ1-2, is ETGVTQSPTHLIKTRGQQVTLRCSSQSGHNTVSWYQQALGQGPQFIFQYYREEENGRGNFPPRFSGLQFPNYSSELNVNALELDDSALYLCASGMRDGYGYTFGSGTRLTVV.

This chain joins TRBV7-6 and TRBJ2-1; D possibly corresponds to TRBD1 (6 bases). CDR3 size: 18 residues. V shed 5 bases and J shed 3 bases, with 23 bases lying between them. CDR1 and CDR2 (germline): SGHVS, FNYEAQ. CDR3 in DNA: TGTGCCAGCAGCCGCTCCTCTCAGGGGTCCCTCTACTACAATGAGCAGTTCTTC. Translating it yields CASSRSSQGSLYYNEQFF.

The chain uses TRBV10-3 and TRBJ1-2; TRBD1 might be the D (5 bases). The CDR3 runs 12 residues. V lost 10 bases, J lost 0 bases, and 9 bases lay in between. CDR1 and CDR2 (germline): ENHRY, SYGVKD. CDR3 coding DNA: TGTGCCAGTAGGGGTCCTAACTATGGCTACACCTTC. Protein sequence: CASRGPNYGYTF.

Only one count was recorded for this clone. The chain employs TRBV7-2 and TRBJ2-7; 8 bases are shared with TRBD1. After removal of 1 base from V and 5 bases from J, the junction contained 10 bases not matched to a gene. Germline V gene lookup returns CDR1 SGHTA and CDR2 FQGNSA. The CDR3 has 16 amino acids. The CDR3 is CASSLGSTGGSDEQYF. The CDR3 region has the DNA TGTGCCAGCAGCTTAGGGAGTACAGGGGGAAGTGACGAGCAGTACTTC. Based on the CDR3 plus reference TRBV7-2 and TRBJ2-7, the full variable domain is GAGVSQSPSNKVTEKGKDVELRCDPISGHTALYWYRQSLGQGLEFLIYFQGNSAPDKSGLPSDRFSAERTGGSVSTLTIQRTQQEDSAVYLCASSLGSTGGSDEQYFGPGTRLTVT.

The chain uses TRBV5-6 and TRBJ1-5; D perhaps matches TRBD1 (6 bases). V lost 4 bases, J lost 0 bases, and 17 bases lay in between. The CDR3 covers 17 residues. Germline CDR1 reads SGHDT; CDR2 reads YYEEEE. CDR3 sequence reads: CASSLGQRRNSNQPQHF. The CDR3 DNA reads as TGTGCCAGCAGCCTAGGACAGAGAAGGAATAGCAATCAGCCCCAGCATTTT.

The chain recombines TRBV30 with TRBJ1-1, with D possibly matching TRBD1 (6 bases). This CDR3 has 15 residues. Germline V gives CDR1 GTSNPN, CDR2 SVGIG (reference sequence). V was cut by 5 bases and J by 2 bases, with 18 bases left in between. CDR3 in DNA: TGTGCCTGGGCCCTAGGGGCAGGGGTAAACACTGAAGCTTTCTTT. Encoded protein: CAWALGAGVNTEAFF.

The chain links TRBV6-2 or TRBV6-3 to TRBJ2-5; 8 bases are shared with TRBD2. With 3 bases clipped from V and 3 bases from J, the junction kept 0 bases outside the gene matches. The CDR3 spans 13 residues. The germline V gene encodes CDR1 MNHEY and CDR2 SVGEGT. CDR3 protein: CASSYSGEETQYF. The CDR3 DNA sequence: TGTGCCAGCAGTTATAGCGGGGAAGAGACCCAGTACTTC.

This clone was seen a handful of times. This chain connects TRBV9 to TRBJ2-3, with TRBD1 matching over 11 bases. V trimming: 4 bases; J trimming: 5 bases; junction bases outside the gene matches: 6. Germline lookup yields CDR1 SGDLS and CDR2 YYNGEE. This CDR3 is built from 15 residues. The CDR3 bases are TGTGCCAGCAGCCCAGACGGGACAGGGGGAGATACGCAGTATTTT. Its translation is CASSPDGTGGDTQYF.

The CDR3 loop reads CASSLGSGGNQPQHF. CDR3 bases: TGTGCCAGCAGCTTAGGGTCGGGGGGGAATCAGCCCCAGCATTTT. This chain uses TRBV7-6 with TRBJ1-5; D might be TRBD1 (5 bases). There are 15 residues in the CDR3. The germline CDR1 and CDR2 sequences are SGHVS and FNYEAQ. The V end was cut by 1 base, the J end by 4 bases, with 11 bases between. Supplemented by reference TRBV7-6 and TRBJ1-5, the full variable domain reads GAGVSQSPRYKVTKRGQDVALRCDPISGHVSLYWYRQALGQGPEFLTYFNYEAQQDKSGLPNDRFSAERPEGSISTLTIQRTEQRDSAMYRCASSLGSGGNQPQHFGDGTRLSIL.

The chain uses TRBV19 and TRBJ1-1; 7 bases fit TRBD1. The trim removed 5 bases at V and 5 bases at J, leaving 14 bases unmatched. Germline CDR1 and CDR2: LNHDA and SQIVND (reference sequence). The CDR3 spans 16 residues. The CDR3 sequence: CASSPTGAPESTEAFF. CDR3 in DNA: TGTGCCAGTAGTCCAACAGGGGCCCCGGAGAGTACTGAAGCTTTCTTT.